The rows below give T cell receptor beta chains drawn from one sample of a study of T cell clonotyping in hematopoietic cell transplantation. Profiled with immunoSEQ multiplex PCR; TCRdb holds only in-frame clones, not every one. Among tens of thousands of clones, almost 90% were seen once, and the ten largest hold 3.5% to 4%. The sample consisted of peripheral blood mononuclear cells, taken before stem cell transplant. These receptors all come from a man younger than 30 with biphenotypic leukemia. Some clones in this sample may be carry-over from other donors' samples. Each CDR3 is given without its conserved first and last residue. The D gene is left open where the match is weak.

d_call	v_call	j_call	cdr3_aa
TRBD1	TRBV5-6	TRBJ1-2	ASSLGRQGDHYT
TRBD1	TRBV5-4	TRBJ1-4	ASSPGQGNEKLF
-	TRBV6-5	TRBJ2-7	ASSYELLSYEQY
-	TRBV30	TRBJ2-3	AWSTPGREGTDTQY
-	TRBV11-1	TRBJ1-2	ASSPAGRDNYGYT
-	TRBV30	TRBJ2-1	AWELMDEQF
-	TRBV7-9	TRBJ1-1	ASSSDSHTEAF
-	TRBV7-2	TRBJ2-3	ASSPHPRPLQNTDTQY
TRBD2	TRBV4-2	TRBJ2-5	ASSQERGGQETQY
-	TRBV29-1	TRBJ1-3	SVDGSLGSGNTIY
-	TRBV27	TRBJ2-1	ASSFRGGVEQF
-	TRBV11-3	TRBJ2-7	ASSLESNEQY
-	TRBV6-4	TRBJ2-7	ASSENAFGEQY
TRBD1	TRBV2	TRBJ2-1	ASTTGQTTYNEQF
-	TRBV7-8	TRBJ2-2	ASSLRLNTGELF
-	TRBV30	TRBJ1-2	ASTRGGGEGYT
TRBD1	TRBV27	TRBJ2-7	ASSLNRDSYEQY
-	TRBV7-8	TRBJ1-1	ASSSILQGNTEAF
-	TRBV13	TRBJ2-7	ASSLNYEQY
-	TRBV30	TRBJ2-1	ACRENRDYEQF
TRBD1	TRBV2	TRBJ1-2	ASSAATGSGYGYT
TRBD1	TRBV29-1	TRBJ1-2	SGGTGVGYT
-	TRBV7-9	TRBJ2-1	ASSRYGVSPNNEQF
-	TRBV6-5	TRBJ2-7	ASTDGGAGTYEQY
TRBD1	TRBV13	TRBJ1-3	ASTRTENRGPGNTIY
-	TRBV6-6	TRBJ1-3	ASSYLQGSGNTIY
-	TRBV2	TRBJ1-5	ASKGIVSNQPQH
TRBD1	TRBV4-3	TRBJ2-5	ASSHQLAGTGAGETQY
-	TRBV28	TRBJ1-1	ASSSLNYGENTEAF
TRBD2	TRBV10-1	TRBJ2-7	ASSVLPGLAGRLRYYEQY
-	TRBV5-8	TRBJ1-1	ASSRNQGHGNHEAF
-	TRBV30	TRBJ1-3	AWSVWQAGGNTIY
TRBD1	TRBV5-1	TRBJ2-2	ASSLLGTENTGELF
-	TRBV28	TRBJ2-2	ASSLRPHTGELF
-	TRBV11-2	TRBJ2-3	ASSSEWGDTQY
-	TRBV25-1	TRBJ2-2	ASSIGEAGELF
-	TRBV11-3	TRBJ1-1	ASSPDPLVMNTEAF
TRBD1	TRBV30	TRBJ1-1	AWSEGQVREAF
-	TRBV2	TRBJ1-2	ASSAWVGENYGYT
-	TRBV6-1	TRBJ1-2	ASTSSPGRT
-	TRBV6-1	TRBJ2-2	ASSGLDTGELF
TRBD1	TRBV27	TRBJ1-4	ASSLDRAREKLF
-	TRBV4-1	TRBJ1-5	ASSHEQGSNQPQH
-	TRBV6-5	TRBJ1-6	ASSYLISHSPLH
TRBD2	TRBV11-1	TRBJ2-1	ASSLGLAAYNEQF
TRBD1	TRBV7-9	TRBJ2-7	AVTGDHYEQY
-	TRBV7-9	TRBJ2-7	ASSRGDSYEQY
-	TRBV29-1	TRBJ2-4	SVEAAPIPIQY
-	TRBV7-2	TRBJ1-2	ASSSGQNYGYT
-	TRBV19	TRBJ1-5	ASSREGGNYQPQH
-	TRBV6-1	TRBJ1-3	ATTEDSGNTIY